These 18 T cell receptor beta chains were all obtained from the same sample, sequenced in a study of blood T cell repertoires in COVID-19. Sequenced by immunoSEQ multiplex PCR; TCRdb stores in-frame clones only, minus some. Among under 450,000 clones listed, roughly 87% were seen once. Sequencing was done on a sample of PBMCs or T cells enriched from blood (not recorded which). The receptors originated from a woman aged 30 to 39 who had recovered from COVID-19.

The chain carries TRBV5-5 and TRBJ2-5, with a possible D match to TRBD2 (7 bases). The CDR3 is 15 residues long. CDR1 and CDR2 from the germline V gene are SGHKS and YYEKEE (reference sequence). Trimming removed 3 bases from V and 1 base from J, with 13 bases in between. The CDR3 loop reads CASSWGRGSQETQYF. Here the CDR3 DNA reads TGTGCCAGCAGCTGGGGGCGGGGGAGCCAAGAGACCCAGTACTTC. Full variable domain (missing parts from reference TRBV5-5 and TRBJ2-5): DAGVTQSPTHLIKTRGQQVTLRCSPISGHKSVSWYQQVLGQGPQFIFQYYEKEERGRGNFPDRFSARQFPNYSSELNVNALLLGDSALYLCASSWGRGSQETQYFGPGTRLLVL.

This chain uses TRBV19 with TRBJ2-4; weak D call: TRBD2 (5 bases). Trimming took off 4 bases at V and 6 bases at J, with 13 bases between the two ends. The CDR3 extends over 14 amino acids. Germline V gene data show CDR1 as LNHDA and CDR2 as SQIVND (reference sequence). In DNA, the CDR3 is TGTGCCAGTAGTAGTCGGAGGTGGGGAAACATTCAGTACTTC. Its translation: CASSSRRWGNIQYF.

This clone was observed a handful of times. The V and J genes are TRBV20-1 and TRBJ1-1; D unresolved. V gave up 6 bases and J gave up 1 base, with 3 bases separating them. Per the germline V gene, CDR1 is DFQATT and CDR2 is SNEGSKA (reference sequence). The length of the CDR3 is 10 residues. The chain's CDR3 is CSAGNTEAFF. The CDR3 DNA is TGCAGTGCCGGGAACACTGAAGCTTTCTTT.

In DNA, the CDR3 is TGCAGCGTTGTTGTGGGCGGGCAGCCCCAGCATTTT. This encodes CSVVVGGQPQHF. V is TRBV29-1 and J is TRBJ1-5; unclear D gene. Trimming removed 4 bases from V and 7 bases from J, with 11 bases in between. The CDR3 loop spans 12 amino acids. CDR1 and CDR2 (germline): SQVTM, ANQGSEA.

This chain links TRBV6-5 with TRBJ1-5; no firm D call. Per germline, CDR1 MNHEY and CDR2 SVGAGI. The V end lost 6 bases, the J end lost 1 base, and 7 bases lay between the germline ends. The CDR3 is 13 amino acids. The CDR3 protein is CASRDYSNQPQHF. DNA of the CDR3: TGTGCCAGCAGGGACTACAGCAATCAGCCCCAGCATTTT.

This clone was recorded a few times. The rearrangement uses TRBV5-4 and TRBJ2-1, with 8 bases aligning to TRBD2. Germline CDR1 is SGHNT and CDR2 is YYREEE (reference sequence). CDR3 size: 16 residues. Losses at the gene ends were 3 bases for V and 0 bases for J; bases not matched to a gene: 5. CDR3 DNA: TGTGCCAGCAGCTCGCTAACTAGCGGCTCCTACAATGAGCAGTTCTTC. Encoded protein: CASSSLTSGSYNEQFF.

The chain combines TRBV19 with TRBJ1-1; D is unresolved. CDR3 length: 15 amino acids. Germline assignment: CDR1 LNHDA and CDR2 SQIVND (reference sequence). The germline V and J ends were trimmed by 3 bases and 1 base, with 12 bases remaining between them. DNA for the CDR3: TGTGCCAGTAGTATTGGGGTTCGGGGGAACACTGAAGCTTTCTTT. Protein sequence: CASSIGVRGNTEAFF.

This clone was seen once. CDR3 in DNA: TGTGCCAGCAGTTCCAGTGGCCCAATATATGGCTACACCTTC. Amino acids: CASSSSGPIYGYTF. The V and J genes are TRBV28 and TRBJ1-2; D unclear. CDR1 is MDHEN and CDR2 is SYDVKM in the germline V gene. Trimming took 4 bases from V and 5 from J, leaving 14 bases between them. The length of the CDR3 is 14 residues.

The V gene is TRBV5-8, the J gene TRBJ1-5, with unresolved D. V lost 4 bases to trimming and J lost 4 bases, with 12 bases between them. The CDR3 runs to 14 residues. CDR1 is SGHTS and CDR2 is YDEGEE in the germline V gene. CDR3 sequence (DNA): TGTGCCAGCAGCGTTCGACCGGGGAATCAGCCCCAGCATTTT. It codes for CASSVRPGNQPQHF.

This chain connects TRBV18 to TRBJ2-7; TRBD1 agrees at 9 bases. CDR1 is KGHSH, CDR2 LQKENI, per germline. V trimming: 2 bases; J trimming: 2 bases; junction bases outside the gene matches: 10. The CDR3 extends over 17 amino acids. CDR3 DNA sequence: TGTGCCAGCTCACCAACGGGGCCCGGGACAGGGACCTACGAGCAGTACTTC. It encodes CASSPTGPGTGTYEQYF.

CDR3 loop: CASSQTLQGAGGANVLTF. The CDR3 coding sequence is TGTGCCAGCAGCCAGACCCTCCAGGGGGCAGGTGGGGCCAACGTCCTGACTTTC. This rearrangement joins TRBV4-2 to TRBJ2-6, with 8 nucleotides matching TRBD1. The CDR3 spans 18 residues. V shed 3 bases and J 3 bases; nucleotides not matched to a gene: 10. Germline V gene sequence: CDR1 LGHNA, CDR2 YNFKEQ.

The CDR3: CATRRDRDYGYTF. The CDR3 region has the DNA TGTGCCACCCGAAGGGACAGGGACTATGGCTACACCTTC. V gene TRBV28 combines with J gene TRBJ1-2; 9 bases agree with TRBD1. The V gene end was trimmed by 10 bases and the J gene end by 3 bases; junction bases not matched to a gene: 6. The CDR3 is made up of 13 amino acids. Germline V gene sequence: CDR1 MDHEN, CDR2 SYDVKM.

This clone was observed a handful of times. This chain uses TRBV7-9 with TRBJ2-5; possible D gene TRBD1, 6 bases. Germline lookup yields CDR1 SEHNR and CDR2 FQNEAQ (reference sequence). The CDR3 is 14 residues long. V was clipped by 2 bases and J by 2 bases, with 9 bases between them. The CDR3 nucleotides are TGTGCCAGCAGCTTAAGACAGGTACAAGAGACCCAGTACTTC. Residues: CASSLRQVQETQYF.

The V and J genes are TRBV5-4 and TRBJ2-1, with 9 bases identical to TRBD2. V gave up 3 bases and J gave up 4 bases; unmatched junction bases: 5. This CDR3 is 15 amino acids long. The V gene's germline CDR1 is SGHNT and CDR2 YYREEE (reference sequence). CDR3 sequence reads: CASSSGGGEYNEQFF. For the CDR3, the DNA is TGTGCCAGCAGCTCCGGCGGGGGGGAATACAATGAGCAGTTCTTC. The entire variable domain, with the rest obtained from reference TRBV5-4 and TRBJ2-1, is as follows: ETGVTQSPTHLIKTRGQQVTLRCSSQSGHNTVSWYQQALGQGPQFIFQYYREEENGRGNFPPRFSGLQFPNYSSELNVNALELDDSALYLCASSSGGGEYNEQFFGPGTRLTVL.

The chain employs TRBV7-2 and TRBJ1-3; D is perhaps TRBD1 (6 bases). The ends were cut back, 5 bases at V and 1 base at J, with 9 bases in the middle. In germline, CDR1 is SGHTA, CDR2 FQGNSA. The CDR3 has 14 residues. CDR3 bases: TGTGCCAGCAGCAGACAGGCTTCTGGAAACACCATATATTTT. Protein: CASSRQASGNTIYF. The full variable domain, with the rest looked up from reference TRBV7-2 and TRBJ1-3, is GAGVSQSPSNKVTEKGKDVELRCDPISGHTALYWYRQSLGQGLEFLIYFQGNSAPDKSGLPSDRFSAERTGGSVSTLTIQRTQQEDSAVYLCASSRQASGNTIYFGEGSWLTVV.

This chain connects TRBV11-3 to TRBJ1-6; no firm D call. CDR3 length: 15 amino acids. Germline V gene data show CDR1 as SGHNT and CDR2 as YENEEA. The V gene lost 2 bases and the J gene lost 0 bases, with 5 bases spanning the gap. In nucleotides, the CDR3 is TGTGCCAGCAGCTTACGGAGCTCCTATAATTCACCCCTCCACTTT. Translation gives CASSLRSSYNSPLHF.

V is TRBV18 and J is TRBJ2-5, with D perhaps TRBD2 (6 bases). Germline-derived CDR1 and CDR2 are KGHSH and LQKENI. Trimming removed 0 bases at V and 1 base at J, with 9 bases between. This CDR3 is built from 15 residues. The CDR3 is CASSPPSSVQETQYF. For the CDR3, the DNA is TGTGCCAGCTCACCACCGTCTAGCGTCCAAGAGACCCAGTACTTC.

This clone is a singleton in its sample. The chain employs TRBV3-1 (or the pseudogene TRBV3-2) and TRBJ2-3; 13 bases agree with TRBD2. Trimming took 1 base from V and 6 from J; bases not matched to a gene: 7. The V gene's germline CDR1 is LGHDT and CDR2 YNNKEL (reference sequence). This CDR3 has 17 residues. The CDR3 loop reads CASSQGLRLAGGDTQYF. CDR3 sequence (DNA): TGTGCCAGCAGCCAAGGCCTCCGACTAGCGGGAGGTGATACGCAGTATTTT.